A single TCR beta chain is shown here with its context. Using immunoSEQ multiplex PCR, the repertoire was profiled, and TCRdb retains in-frame clones only, with some absent. The sample consists of 150,000 to 200,000 clones, over 65% of them appearing once. The data derive from a study of cytotoxic CD8 clonotypes in ibrutinib-treated CLL. V was pared by 4 bases and J by 5 bases, with 5 bases of the junction left unmatched. Per the germline V gene, CDR1 is KGHSH and CDR2 is LQKENI. The CDR3 length is 14 residues. The chain recombines TRBV18 with TRBJ1-1; 9 positions agree with TRBD1. The sequence came from a human donor with chronic lymphocytic leukemia. The source material was PBMCs, sampled after 12 months of ibrutinib treatment. In nucleotides, the CDR3 is TGTGCCAGCTCACTATTACAGGGGGCGACTGAAGCTTTCTTT. Translating gives CASSLLQGATEAFF.